Presented here are 18 T cell receptor beta chains from one specimen sequenced in a study of human T cells and chemical hapten exposure. TCRdb called the 5' RACE reads again in MiXCR, with one record for every CDR3 protein. The sample includes about 120,000 distinct CDR3 sequences, 15% to 20% of them seen just once. RNA extraction used unfractionated whole blood as the source of total RNA. The source of these receptors is a human donor in good health.

The sample holds many counts of this clonotype. The chain employs TRBV20-1 and TRBJ2-7; tentative D call: TRBD1 (6 bases). From germline, CDR1 is DFQATT and CDR2 SNEGSKA (reference sequence). The CDR3 totals 14 residues. Trimming shortened V by 6 bases and J by 3 bases, and 18 bases separated the two germline ends. The CDR3 is CSAKDMGHIYEQYF. The CDR3, as DNA: TGCAGTGCAAAGGATATGGGACACATCTACGAGCAGTACTTC.

The CDR3 region has the DNA TGTGCCACCAGTGATGGGACAGGCACAGATACGCAGTATTTT. It specifies CATSDGTGTDTQYF. This chain joins TRBV24-1 and TRBJ2-3; 7 bases agree with TRBD1. The CDR3 runs 14 residues. CDR1 is KGHDR, CDR2 SFDVKD, per germline. With 3 bases clipped from V and 1 base from J, the junction kept 0 bases outside the gene matches.

This rearrangement joins TRBV11-1 to TRBJ2-7; no clear D gene. Germline V gives CDR1 SGHAT, CDR2 FQDESV (reference sequence). The CDR3 is 13 amino acids. Trimming stripped 2 bases from V and 1 base from J, with 6 bases between. The CDR3 sequence is CASSLLESYEQYF. CDR3 nucleotide sequence: TGTGCCAGCAGCTTACTGGAGTCCTACGAGCAGTACTTC.

The gene calls are TRBV28 and TRBJ2-3, with TRBD2 matching over 7 bases. V dropped 2 bases and J dropped 2; count of bases not matched to a gene: 4. This CDR3 contains 15 residues. In germline, CDR1 is MDHEN, CDR2 SYDVKM. CDR3 loop: CASSLELAPTDTQYF. The CDR3 nucleotides read TGTGCCAGCAGTTTAGAACTAGCGCCCACAGATACGCAGTATTTT.

This chain's CDR3 is CASSLARGALVGYTF. CDR3 in DNA: TGTGCCAGCAGTTTAGCGCGGGGGGCGCTAGTCGGCTACACCTTC. The V gene is TRBV12-3 or TRBV12-4, the J gene TRBJ1-2, with a tentative D call TRBD1 (6 bases). Deletions cut 0 bases from V and 8 bases from J, with 16 bases between. The CDR3 totals 15 residues.

This clonotype came up a few times. The chain links TRBV20-1 to TRBJ2-1, with D perhaps TRBD1 (5 bases). This CDR3 has 14 residues. V was shortened by 4 bases and J by 0 bases, with 10 bases between the two germline ends. In germline, CDR1 is DFQATT, CDR2 SNEGSKA (reference sequence). The CDR3 region has the DNA TGCAGTGCTACCAGACAGAGCTCCTACAATGAGCAGTTCTTC. It yields the protein CSATRQSSYNEQFF.

The chain couples TRBV2 to TRBJ2-7; D might be TRBD2 (6 bases). This CDR3 contains 18 residues. Germline values: CDR1 SNHLY, CDR2 FYNNEI. Trimming took 5 bases from V and 1 from J, leaving 24 bases between them. Written as DNA, the CDR3 is TGTGCCAGCAGTCCTCTTCCCGGGAGAACTACGGGGTCCTACGAGCAGTACTTC. Translated: CASSPLPGRTTGSYEQYF. Full variable domain (rest looked up from reference TRBV2 and TRBJ2-7): EPEVTQTPSHQVTQMGQEVILRCVPISNHLYFYWYRQILGQKVEFLVSFYNNEISEKSEIFDDQFSVERPDGSNFTLKIRSTKLEDSAMYFCASSPLPGRTTGSYEQYFGPGTRLTVT.

The chain is built from TRBV29-1 and TRBJ2-1, with unresolved D. The germline V gene encodes CDR1 SQVTM and CDR2 ANQGSEA. Trimming removed 8 bases from V and 10 bases from J, with 12 bases in between. The CDR3 length is 10 residues. Here the CDR3 DNA reads TGCAGCCTCAGAACCGCAGAGCAGTTCTTC. Translated, it gives CSLRTAEQFF.

The chain has TRBV2 and TRBJ1-5; 7 nucleotides line up with TRBD1. This CDR3 comprises 16 residues. J was trimmed by 0 bases and V by 5 bases; bases with no gene match: 7. The germline V gene encodes CDR1 SNHLY and CDR2 FYNNEI. The CDR3 loop reads CASSKYGTDSNQPQHF. The CDR3 coding sequence is TGTGCCAGCAGTAAATACGGGACAGATAGCAATCAGCCCCAGCATTTT.

The J gene is TRBJ2-3, the V gene TRBV28; D gene uncertain. The CDR3 is 12 amino acids. Germline V gene sequence: CDR1 MDHEN, CDR2 SYDVKM. V dropped 2 bases and J dropped 6 bases, with 6 bases sitting between them. The CDR3, as DNA: TGTGCCAGCAGTTTAGTCGGCGATACGCAGTATTTT. Translated, it gives CASSLVGDTQYF.

The J gene is TRBJ1-4, the V gene TRBV7-3, with a possible D match to TRBD1 (5 bases). This CDR3 spans 16 amino acids. Per germline, CDR1 SGHTA and CDR2 FQGTGA. V was shortened by 8 bases and J by 0 bases, with 16 bases between the two germline ends. The CDR3 reads CASGLRQNPTNEKLFF. CDR3 in DNA: TGTGCCAGCGGATTAAGACAGAATCCAACTAATGAAAAACTGTTTTTT.

This clonotype was detected only a few times. The chain joins TRBV28 to TRBJ1-1; TRBD1 matches 7 bases. The length of the CDR3 is 14 residues. Per germline, CDR1 MDHEN and CDR2 SYDVKM. The trim removed 5 bases at V and 5 bases at J, leaving 8 bases unmatched. The CDR3 bases are TGTGCCAGCAGTCCGACAGGGACCGGAACTGAAGCTTTCTTT. This codes for CASSPTGTGTEAFF.

The chain carries TRBV4-2 and TRBJ2-2; 12 bases fit TRBD1. Germline V CDR1 and CDR2: LGHNA, YNFKEQ. CDR3 length equals 15 residues. J was trimmed by 13 bases and V by 0 bases; bases with no gene match: 6. The CDR3 loop reads CASSQDGTGGAGLFF. The CDR3 DNA reads TGTGCCAGCAGCCAAGATGGGACAGGGGGCGCTGGGCTGTTTTTT.

This clonotype showed up just a few times. The rearrangement uses TRBV5-1 and TRBJ2-1; 9 bases are shared with TRBD1. CDR1 is SGHRS, CDR2 YFSETQ, per germline. The CDR3 has 16 amino acids. The V segment lost 0 bases and the J segment 6 bases; nucleotides outside the gene matches: 7. This CDR3 reads CASSLGGTGSTNEQFF. The CDR3 DNA reads TGCGCCAGCAGCTTGGGGGGGACAGGGTCGACCAATGAGCAGTTCTTC.

J is TRBJ2-7 and V is TRBV5-1; D not resolved. The V end was cut by 3 bases, the J end by 3 bases, with 19 bases between. This CDR3 spans 16 amino acids. Germline CDR1 and CDR2: SGHRS and YFSETQ. The CDR3 region is CASSYTPDPSLYEQYF. The CDR3 DNA reads as TGCGCCAGCAGCTACACCCCGGACCCCTCCCTCTACGAGCAGTACTTC.

This chain joins TRBV19 and TRBJ1-6; TRBD1 is a possible D gene (6 bases). The germline gives CDR1 LNHDA, CDR2 SQIVND (reference sequence). This CDR3 has 16 residues. Trimming left V 6 bases short and J 0 bases short, with 12 bases between. The CDR3 nucleotides read TGTGCCAGTAGCAGACAGGACCGCTCCTATAATTCACCCCTCCACTTT. It codes for CASSRQDRSYNSPLHF.

This sequence joins TRBV3-1 and TRBJ1-1, with D maybe TRBD1 (6 bases). Trimming removed 4 bases at V and 4 bases at J, with 13 bases between. The CDR3 is 14 amino acids. Germline loops: CDR1 LGHDT, CDR2 YNNKEL (reference sequence). DNA of the CDR3: TGTGCCAGCAGCCGGAGGGGGGTAGGCACTGAAGCTTTCTTT. Translated, it gives CASSRRGVGTEAFF.

This clonotype was counted ten times or more. The chain carries TRBV5-5 and TRBJ2-7; 7 nucleotides match TRBD2. The ends lost 1 base at V and 2 bases at J; junction bases unmatched: 3. This CDR3 spans 14 amino acids. Germline V gives CDR1 SGHKS, CDR2 YYEKEE (reference sequence). The CDR3 region is CASSLSGTTYEQYF. CDR3 nucleotide sequence: TGTGCCAGCAGCTTGAGCGGGACGACCTACGAGCAGTACTTC.